The present T cell receptor beta chain was sequenced within a study of blood T cell repertoires in COVID-19. From germline, CDR1 is ENHRY and CDR2 SYGVKD. CDR3 size: 14 residues. V lost 3 bases and J lost 1, with 9 bases in between. Sequencing used immunoSEQ multiplex PCR; TCRdb keeps in-frame clones, though not all of them. Among around 150,000 clones listed, approximately 80% were seen once. V and J are TRBV10-3 and TRBJ1-1; TRBD1 is a possible D gene (5 bases). This clonotype was obtained from a woman older than 75 with active or convalescent COVID-19. The specimen sequenced was peripheral blood. CDR3 DNA: TGTGCCATCAGTGAAGGACAATGGAACACTGAAGCTTTCTTT. Its protein is CAISEGQWNTEAFF.